This record looks at one TCR beta chain sequence and its context. No cognate antigen has been identified for it. The cohort comprised some 700 healthy bone marrow donors. At the time of sampling, all cohort members were nominally healthy, though unrecorded immune exposures were likely present. The donor tested CMV seropositive and was one of the 289 seropositive cohort members. A peripheral blood sample was provided by each donor, and peripheral blood mononuclear cells were used for TCR beta sequencing. Genomic DNA was extracted from the blood cell samples with the Qiagen DNeasy Blood Extraction Kit. This record belongs to a study of cytomegalovirus exposure and HLA in healthy donors (dated by TCRdb to 2016 to 2017). Regarding the complete study: An earlier analysis of 587 of the donors reported under 300 Gb of sequence data and 117 million unique TCR beta sequences obtained from roughly 180 million T cells. About 330 gigabases of sequencing data and roughly 81 million unique TCR sequences made up an early release that covered under 750 HLA-typed donors. Of the approximately 400 genotyped donors, less than 90% were placed in the genetic ancestry cluster associated with self-reported Caucasian donors. The aim of the study was to test whether cataloging public T cell receptors could identify signatures of past pathogen exposure. The study used immunosequencing to profile the T cell repertoires of under 700 subjects and linked those repertoires to cytomegalovirus serostatus. In addition to the first cohort of several hundred subjects, a separate validation cohort of 100 to 150 different subjects was used. The study combined high-throughput TCR immunosequencing, statistical association of individual TCRs with disease status, and machine learning to predict cytomegalovirus infection status. In a later analysis, previously published TCR beta repertoires from about 640 donors were re-analyzed and high-resolution HLA genotyping was added so that TCR occurrence patterns could be studied. In the later analysis, no new phenotypic data were used to find candidate immune exposures; instead, reliance was placed on TCR beta sequences and their occurrence across donors. An earlier analysis of around 640 of the donors used high-throughput TCR beta sequencing to judge whether each TCR beta V gene segment behaved as functional or pseudogenic. Donor age, sex, ethnicity and CMV serostatus were collected together with the repertoire data. A later genetic analysis used genome-wide SNP genotypes for about 60% of the roughly 670 donors, treating that subset as a discovery cohort. All discovery cohort repertoires had been generated using a single sequencing platform. HLA typing covered class I and class II loci at four-digit resolution. The number of typed donors differed by locus: roughly 629-640 for A, B, C, DRB1 and DQB1; approximately 520 for DQA1; some 590 for DPA1; and about 450 for DPB1. Because of strong linkage in the cohort, a few DR-DQ haplotypes were treated as single units for association and clustering. Among roughly 370 genotyped donors of the cohort, an average of 235,054 unique TCR beta nucleotide sequences were sequenced per donor, about a sixth of them non-productive.

Overall results and qualifications from the work: A later genetic analysis associated a missense DCLRE1C variant with V-gene and J-gene trimming of TCR beta chains, and an independent cohort replicated the association. The classifier was reported to diagnose cytomegalovirus status with high specificity and sensitivity in both the original and validation cohorts. In a later analysis, most CMV-associated TCR beta chains were found to appear HLA-restricted, with HLA associations seemingly driven largely by CMV exposure. Across donors, most TCR sequences were observed very rarely, whereas some public TCRs were present in many individuals. In vitro tests confirmed that a few of the cytomegalovirus-associated TCR beta chains recognize cytomegalovirus antigens. This cohort had only TCR beta chains sequenced, and the lack of alpha or paired-chain data limited which features could be detected. The study gave a list of some 150 TCR beta chains associated with cytomegalovirus. CMV serostatus was the only immune exposure information available for the cohort. In a later analysis, HLA-associated TCR beta chains were found to be more clonally expanded and to have lower generation probabilities than equally common non-associated chains. Seventeen rarely observed V segments, including chromosome 9 orphons, were excluded from the earlier analysis of about 500 of the donors because counts were too low. An earlier analysis of 587 of the donors showed that most TCR beta V segments appeared in productive rearrangements either about 90% or about 30% of the time, which broadly matched IMGT annotations. A further reported finding was that TCR beta sequences accurately predicted the HLA-A and HLA-B alleles for most subjects in the first cohort. In a later analysis, several top co-occurrence clusters were reported to appear linked to parvovirus B19, influenza, CMV and Epstein-Barr virus. A group of highly shared sequence variants was considered likely to be a technical artifact of the sequencing pipeline. In a later genetic analysis, fewer N-insertions in productive TCRs were reported among donors in an Asian-associated ancestry cluster than the approximately 630-donor mean. The 87-base-pair reads could not distinguish some IMGT-functional V segments, including TRBV6-2 and TRBV6-3, so those segments were excluded. Correlated functional status among segregating V segments might be attributable to linkage disequilibrium, but an unknown experimental factor could not be ruled out. The authors suggested that the approach could potentially be extended to other disease states and immunological phenotypes. In a later analysis, some 18,000 TCR beta sequences were associated with specific HLA alleles at a false discovery rate of 0.05. In a later analysis, the rate of TCR association differed among HLA loci, with DRB1 alleles having the most associated TCRs and HLA-C alleles having the fewest. Because some donors lacked HLA typing at each locus, the association tests relied only on the typed subset. The presence/absence analyses assumed that sequencing depth was roughly uniform across donors, and that assumption may not be true. Assigning TCR associations to individual alleles was difficult when HLA alleles, especially DR and DQ, strongly co-occurred.

The protocol used for the library was the immunoSEQ multiplex PCR assay. For the multiplex PCR, a mixture combining 60 forward primers for TCR Vbeta segments and 13 reverse primers for TCR Jbeta segments was used. Amplification of the CDR3 region of rearranged TCR beta genes was performed with a multiplex PCR assay on genomic DNA. The Illumina HiSeq System was used to sequence the amplified TCR beta libraries as 87-base-pair reads. In the original analysis: In a later analysis, approximately 74 million unique TCR beta chains were counted across the roughly 670 repertoires, and about 10 million of these chains were shared by at least two donors. Raw reads were error-corrected and collapsed into unique sequences by a nearest-neighbor algorithm in which closely related sequences were merged to remove PCR and sequencing errors. To assign V, D and J gene segments, CDR3 sequences were aligned to IMGT reference sequences. For a sequence to be retained, a match of at least six nucleotides was required to both a V gene segment and a J gene segment. A rearrangement was called productive if the CDR3 had no stop codons and remained in frame with V and J, and every other rearrangement was called non-productive. CDR3 was defined by IMGT convention, running from the second conserved V-encoded cysteine to the conserved J-encoded phenylalanine. In an earlier analysis of just under 600 of the donors, sequences lacking an unambiguous match to a single V gene segment were excluded. In an earlier analysis of about 590 of the donors, a V segment was called functional when productive rearrangements were above 56.7%, and segregating when the standard deviation between donors exceeded 5%. A statistical classification framework was built to diagnose cytomegalovirus status from the catalog of TCR beta chain sequences. In a later analysis, TCR nucleotide sequences were compared against IMGT/GENE-DB human TR gene sequences so that V and J genes could be assigned. The TCRdist pipeline was used in a later analysis to assign CDR3 sequences and most-parsimonious VDJ recombination scenarios. In a later analysis, each TCR beta chain was defined by its CDR3 amino acid sequence together with its V-gene family, and reads without a unique V-gene family were excluded. As a way to deal with suspected cross-contamination and a sequencing artifact, a later analysis dropped hundreds of nucleotide sequences that were highly shared and had low generation probability. In a later analysis, a clonal expansion index was calculated for each public chain from normalized within-repertoire ranks of inferred template counts. A later analysis computed generation probabilities with a VDJ recombination model fitted to out-of-frame rearrangements, and checked the results against IGoR. In a later analysis, TCR-TCR, TCR-HLA and TCR-CMV co-occurrence was scored with hypergeometric tests, and a repertoire-size bias correction was applied to TCR pairs. False discovery rates were estimated in a later analysis by permuting HLA or CMV assignments 20 times. In a later analysis, co-occurring TCRs were grouped using DBSCAN, with TCRdist sequence similarity added in when clustering inside HLA-allele-positive subsets. For co-occurrence clustering, repertoires with fewer than 30,000 or more than 120,000 public chains were excluded, along with roughly 5 repertoires with anomalous nucleotide sharing. TCRdb limited this immuneACCESS table to in-frame rearrangements with V and J called. A share of clones is missing; checked studies link under half to unresolved V genes, and the rest is unexplained. That table gives V, J and clone size, and the DNA gave D and trimming. The sample table on file contains some 120,000 clones. About 6.8% of the sample lies in the top ten.

Including cysteine and phenylalanine, the CDR3 has 14 amino acids. The CDR3 DNA has 42 bases and is translated from base 1. According to the germline V gene, CDR1 reads SGHDT and CDR2 reads YYEEEE. The V end loses 1 base and the J end loses 8 bases, and a stretch of 15 bases separates them. The sequence is built from TRBV5-6 and TRBJ1-1; the D segment cannot be called with confidence. The sequence was obtained from a man between 35 and 55 years old in good health and CMV-seropositive. The sample comprised PBMCs. The CDR3 region: CASSLHLSDSEAFF. The DNA sequence reads TGTGCCAGCAGCTTGCACCTATCAGACTCCGAAGCTTTCTTT.